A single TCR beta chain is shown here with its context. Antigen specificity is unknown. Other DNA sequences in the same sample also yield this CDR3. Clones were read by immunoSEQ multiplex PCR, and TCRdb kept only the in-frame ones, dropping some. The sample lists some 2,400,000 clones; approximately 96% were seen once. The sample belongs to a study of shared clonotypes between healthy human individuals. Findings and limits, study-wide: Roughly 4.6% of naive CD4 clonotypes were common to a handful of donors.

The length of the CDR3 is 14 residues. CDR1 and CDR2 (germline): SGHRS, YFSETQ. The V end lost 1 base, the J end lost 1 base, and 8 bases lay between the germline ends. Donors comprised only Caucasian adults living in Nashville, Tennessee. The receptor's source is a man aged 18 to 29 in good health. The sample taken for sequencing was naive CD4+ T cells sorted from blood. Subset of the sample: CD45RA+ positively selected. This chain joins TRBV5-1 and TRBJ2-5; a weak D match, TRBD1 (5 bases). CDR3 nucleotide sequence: TGCGCCAGCAGCTTGCAGGGCACCCAAGAGACCCAGTACTTC. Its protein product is CASSLQGTQETQYF.